Listed below are T cell receptor beta chains from one sample, sequenced in a study of blood T cell repertoires in COVID-19. Sequencing was performed with immunoSEQ multiplex PCR; in TCRdb, only in-frame clones are kept and a portion is missing. This sample carries roughly 390,000 clones, about 85% of them seen once, and the ten largest clones take 3% to 4%. The sample consisted of peripheral blood. The receptors shown here come from a young woman with acute or convalescent COVID-19. CDR3s include the opening cysteine and the closing phenylalanine or tryptophan. The D gene is left open where the match is weak. Only part of the rows carry a size: once, few, many, or a class if the clone is expanded.

j_gene,abundance,d_gene,v_gene,CDR3nt,CDR3aa
TRBJ1-2,NA,NA,TRBV13,TGTGCCAGCAGCTTTGGGCAGAACTATGGCTACACCTTC,CASSFGQNYGYTF
TRBJ2-2,NA,TRBD2,TRBV10-3,TGTGCCATCAGTGACCTTAGCGGGGGGAACACCGGGGAGCTGTTTTTT,CAISDLSGGNTGELFF
TRBJ1-1,NA,NA,TRBV14,TGTGCCAGCAGCCAGCGGAGCCCTCGGCAGGGGACAGCTTTCTTT,CASSQRSPRQGTAFF
TRBJ1-4,NA,NA,TRBV15,TGTGCCACCAGCAGGGTCTATAATGAAAAACTGTTTTTT,CATSRVYNEKLFF
TRBJ1-2,NA,TRBD1,TRBV19,TGTGCCAGTAGGGAGCAGGGACAGTGGGGCTATGGCTACACCTTC,CASREQGQWGYGYTF
TRBJ2-7,NA,TRBD1,TRBV28,TGTGCCAGCAGTCCCCGGGACAGGGGATACGAGCAGTACTTC,CASSPRDRGYEQYF
TRBJ1-1,NA,NA,TRBV19,TGTGCCAGTAGTATCTGGGACACAGGCACTGAAGCTTTCTTT,CASSIWDTGTEAFF
TRBJ2-3,NA,NA,TRBV5-1,TGCGCCAGCAGCTTGGATGGGGCGCCCACAGATACGCAGTATTTT,CASSLDGAPTDTQYF
TRBJ2-7,NA,NA,TRBV3-1/TRBV3-2,TGTGCCAGCAGCCAACGTAGTGAGCAGTACTTC,CASSQRSEQYF
TRBJ1-5,once,TRBD1,TRBV2,TGTGCCAGCAGGAGTGGTGTCTTGGGACAGGGATTTAACAATCAGCCCCAGCATTTT,CASRSGVLGQGFNNQPQHF
TRBJ1-1,NA,NA,TRBV5-1,TGCGCCAGCGCTGGACAATTGGGTTCGGTGAACACTGAAGCTTTCTTT,CASAGQLGSVNTEAFF
TRBJ2-1,NA,TRBD2,TRBV7-9,TGTGCCAGCAGTTTTTTAGCGGGAGTCGTTGAGCAGTTCTTC,CASSFLAGVVEQFF